Below are 15 T cell receptor beta chains sequenced from a single sample in a study of Graves' ophthalmopathy and Graves' hyperthyroidism. The study amplified TCR beta CDR3 regions using RNA transcripts. Following a first-round RT-PCR that used HTBI primers, a second-round multiplex PCR was carried out. MiXCR, run by TCRdb on the multiplex PCR reads, gives a single entry per CDR3 protein. The repertoire holds around 1.1 million distinct CDR3 sequences, with about 38% as singletons. The specimen sequenced was peripheral blood or thyroid tissue (not recorded which). The receptor source for this set is an adult man with Graves' hyperthyroidism.

This clonotype was recorded at least ten times. The rearrangement joins TRBV19 to TRBJ1-2, with D possibly being TRBD1 (5 bases). Germline CDR1 LNHDA, CDR2 SQIVND (reference sequence). V lost 4 bases and J lost 5, with 17 bases in between. CDR3 length equals 15 residues. Here the CDR3 DNA reads TGTGCCAGTAGTAACTATGGACACCAGTTTTATGGCTACACCTTC. Translating it yields CASSNYGHQFYGYTF.

This clonotype has ten or more counts. The genes are TRBV19 and TRBJ1-4; D gene unclear. The germline CDR1 and CDR2 sequences are LNHDA and SQIVND (reference sequence). The ends were cut back, 5 bases at V and 8 bases at J, with 15 bases in the middle. This CDR3 comprises 14 residues. In nucleotides, the CDR3 is TGTGCCAGTAGTTCCCTCCTCGGAGGCGAAAAACTGTTTTTT. It is translated as CASSSLLGGEKLFF.

A word on this clonotype: One end of the junction varies from germline; a read error may be responsible. This sequence joins TRBV29-1 and TRBJ2-6; D ambiguous. In germline, CDR1 is SQVTM, CDR2 ANQGSEA. This CDR3 comprises 13 residues. CDR3 in amino acids: CSVGDSPRAAEAF. The CDR3 region has the DNA TGCAGCGTAGGAGATAGTCCTAGGGCCGCTGAAGCTTTC. The full variable domain, its missing parts supplied by reference TRBV29-1 and TRBJ2-6, is SAVISQKPSRDICQRGTSLTIQCQVDSQVTMMFWYRQQPGQSLTLIATANQGSEATYESGFVIDKFPISRPNLTFSTLTVSNMSPEDSSIYLCSVGDSPRAAEAFGAGSRLTVL.

The CDR3 protein is CASSLGAGDGYTF. For the CDR3, the DNA is TGTGCCAGCAGCTTGGGGGCAGGGGATGGCTACACCTTC. The chain employs TRBV5-4 and TRBJ1-2; D might be TRBD1 (6 bases). V was pared by 0 bases and J by 6 bases, with 9 bases between. The CDR3 has 13 residues. Germline-derived CDR1 and CDR2 are SGHNT and YYREEE (reference sequence).

V gene TRBV7-8 combines with J gene TRBJ2-5, with D perhaps given as TRBD1 or TRBD2 (5 bases each). The germline gives CDR1 SGHVS, CDR2 FQNEAQ. CDR3 length: 14 residues. Trimming cost V 5 bases and J 5 bases, with 15 bases left between them. CDR3 nucleotides: TGTGCCAGCAGCCGGGGCAGGGAGTCGGAGACCCAGTACTTC. Translating gives CASSRGRESETQYF.

This clonotype was counted a few times. The chain carries TRBV6-5 and TRBJ2-7; the match to TRBD1 covers 8 bases. The CDR3 extends over 15 amino acids. Trimming at V came to 5 bases and at J to 3 bases, leaving 9 bases not matched to a gene. CDR1 is MNHEY, CDR2 SVGAGI, per germline. CDR3 region: CASSVAGQVHYEQYF. In nucleotides, the CDR3 is TGTGCCAGCAGTGTCGCGGGACAGGTACACTACGAGCAGTACTTC.

In nucleotides, the CDR3 is TGTGCCAGCAGCTTTCCGCGGGAGGGAGTTTTTTCCTACGAGCAGTACTTC. This sequence encodes CASSFPREGVFSYEQYF. This rearrangement joins TRBV11-2 to TRBJ2-7, with TRBD2 identical over 9 bases. This CDR3 spans 17 amino acids. V gave up 3 bases and J gave up 1 base; unmatched junction bases: 10. CDR1 and CDR2 from the germline V gene are SGHAT and FQNNGV. Full variable domain (remainder filled in from reference TRBV11-2 and TRBJ2-7): EAGVAQSPRYKIIEKRQSVAFWCNPISGHATLYWYQQILGQGPKLLIQFQNNGVVDDSQLPKDRFSAERLKGVDSTLKIQPAKLEDSAVYLCASSFPREGVFSYEQYFGPGTRLTVT.

Ten or more counts support this clonotype. The chain recombines TRBV29-1 with TRBJ1-1; TRBD1 aligns across 10 bases. The V gene end was trimmed by 7 bases and the J gene end by 0 bases; junction bases not matched to a gene: 5. The CDR3 totals 14 residues. Germline CDR1 and CDR2: SQVTM and ANQGSEA. CDR3 sequence: CSASTGGLNTEAFF. In nucleotides, the CDR3 is TGCAGCGCATCGACAGGGGGCTTGAACACTGAAGCTTTCTTT. Supplemented by reference TRBV29-1 and TRBJ1-1, the full variable domain reads SAVISQKPSRDICQRGTSLTIQCQVDSQVTMMFWYRQQPGQSLTLIATANQGSEATYESGFVIDKFPISRPNLTFSTLTVSNMSPEDSSIYLCSASTGGLNTEAFFGQGTRLTVV.

V gene TRBV7-9 combines with J gene TRBJ1-4; D gene uncertain. This CDR3 comprises 17 residues. V lost 5 bases to trimming and J lost 1 base, with 17 bases between them. Germline V gives CDR1 SEHNR, CDR2 FQNEAQ (reference sequence). CDR3 nucleotides: TGTGCCAGCAGCAGCGTAGGGAGGTCGGGAACTAATGAAAAACTGTTTTTT. It yields the protein CASSSVGRSGTNEKLFF.

J is TRBJ1-6 and V is TRBV9; a possible D gene is TRBD1 (5 bases). V lost 9 bases and J lost 8, with 18 bases in between. The CDR3 length is 14 residues. Germline CDR1 reads SGDLS; CDR2 reads YYNGEE. CDR3 DNA sequence: TGTGCCACGTCCCGGGGGGGGAATGATTCACCCCTCCACTTT. It specifies CATSRGGNDSPLHF.

This clonotype was seen more than once but under ten times. The chain is built from TRBV28 and TRBJ1-2; D is unclear. The CDR3 spans 15 residues. The germline gives CDR1 MDHEN, CDR2 SYDVKM. The V gene lost 8 bases and the J gene lost 4 bases, with 20 bases spanning the gap. CDR3 region: CASLGRSSYLYGYTF. DNA of the CDR3: TGTGCCAGCCTCGGGCGATCTTCCTATCTCTATGGCTACACCTTC.

As concerns this clonotype: This sequence may be a read error, since a much larger clone differs from it by one base. The J gene is TRBJ2-5, the V gene TRBV20-1, with D unresolved. Germline loops: CDR1 DFQATT, CDR2 SNEGSKA (reference sequence). Trimming took 5 bases from V and 4 from J, leaving 11 bases between them. The CDR3 has 12 amino acids. CDR3 loop: CSARGRLETQYF. CDR3 bases: TGCAGTGCTCGTGGGCGCTTAGAGACCCAGTACTTC.

This clonotype was picked up a small number of times. One base away lies a much larger clone, so this may be a sequencing read error. DNA of the CDR3: TGTGCCAGCAGCGCAGCGGTCACCGGGGAGCTGTTTTTT. Its translation is CASSAAVTGELFF. The genes are TRBV7-2 and TRBJ2-2, with D tentatively TRBD2 (5 bases). The CDR3 has 13 amino acids. V lost 5 bases and J 4 bases, leaving 8 bases between the germline ends. The V gene's germline CDR1 is SGHTA and CDR2 FQGNSA.

The V call is TRBV5-1, the J call TRBJ2-7; 9 bases fit TRBD1. V lost 7 bases, J lost 0 bases, and 8 bases stayed unmatched. Germline V lookup: CDR1 SGHRS, CDR2 YFSETQ. The CDR3 has 15 residues. The DNA of the CDR3 is TGCGCCAGCGCGAAAGGGACAGGGAGCTCCTACGAGCAGTACTTC. Its protein is CASAKGTGSSYEQYF.

As for this clonotype: At one end, the junction sequence differs from germline, possibly due to a read error. The chain uses TRBV15 and TRBJ2-7; D may match TRBD1 or TRBD2 (5 bases each). The length of the CDR3 is 18 residues. The germline V gene has CDR1 LNHNV and CDR2 YYDKDF (reference sequence). CDR3 sequence (DNA): TGTGCCGCCAGCAGCCAAGACGCCACTGGGACCACCTCCTACGAGCAGTACTTC. Its protein is CAASSQDATGTTSYEQYF.